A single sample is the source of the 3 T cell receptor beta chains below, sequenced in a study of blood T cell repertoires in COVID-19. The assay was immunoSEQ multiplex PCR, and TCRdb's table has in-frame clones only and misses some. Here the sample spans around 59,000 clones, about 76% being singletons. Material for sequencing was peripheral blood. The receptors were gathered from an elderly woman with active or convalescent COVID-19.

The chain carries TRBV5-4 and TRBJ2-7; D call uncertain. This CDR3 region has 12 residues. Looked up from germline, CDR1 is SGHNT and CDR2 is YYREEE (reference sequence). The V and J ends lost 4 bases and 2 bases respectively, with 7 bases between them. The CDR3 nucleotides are TGTGCCAGCAGCATACATCCCTACGAGCAGTACTTC. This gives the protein CASSIHPYEQYF. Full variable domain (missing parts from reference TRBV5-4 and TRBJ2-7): ETGVTQSPTHLIKTRGQQVTLRCSSQSGHNTVSWYQQALGQGPQFIFQYYREEENGRGNFPPRFSGLQFPNYSSELNVNALELDDSALYLCASSIHPYEQYFGPGTRLTVT.

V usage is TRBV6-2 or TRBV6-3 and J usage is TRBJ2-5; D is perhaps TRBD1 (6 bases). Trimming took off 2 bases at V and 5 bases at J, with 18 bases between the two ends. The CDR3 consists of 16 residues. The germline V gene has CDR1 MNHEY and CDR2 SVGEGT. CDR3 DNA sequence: TGTGCCAGCAGTTACCCTCATGGGGGCATCAGCGAGACCCAGTACTTC. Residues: CASSYPHGGISETQYF.

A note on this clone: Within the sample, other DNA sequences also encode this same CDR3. The CDR3 protein is CASSWTVGNQPQHF. The CDR3 DNA follows: TGTGCCAGCAGCTGGACAGTTGGCAATCAGCCCCAGCATTTT. V gene TRBV28 combines with J gene TRBJ1-5; D is perhaps TRBD1 (6 bases). V was pared by 6 bases and J by 2 bases, with 11 bases between. Germline V gene data show CDR1 as MDHEN and CDR2 as SYDVKM. The CDR3 is 14 residues long. Together with reference TRBV28 and TRBJ1-5, the CDR3 gives the full variable domain: DVKVTQSSRYLVKRTGEKVFLECVQDMDHENMFWYRQDPGLGLRLIYFSYDVKMKEKGDIPEGYSVSREKKERFSLILESASTNQTSMYLCASSWTVGNQPQHFGDGTRLSIL.